This TCR beta chain was obtained from a study of shared T cell receptors in the human thymus. Clones were read by immunoSEQ multiplex PCR, and TCRdb kept only the in-frame ones, dropping some. The table lists some 660,000 clones, around 87% of them singletons. The V gene's germline CDR1 is SGHRS and CDR2 YFSETQ. The ends were cut back, 4 bases at V and 0 bases at J, with 28 bases in the middle. The CDR3 sequence is 20 residues long. These data were likewise used in another study, on human thymus T cells. Turning to that study: Blood and thymic repertoires both appeared biased in V and J gene usage. Related reports documented highly overlapping thymic repertoires among unrelated individuals.

Sequenced material: thymocytes. The gene calls are TRBV5-1 and TRBJ1-1; D is perhaps TRBD1 (5 bases). The clonotype was recovered from a boy younger than two with a congenital heart defect. In nucleotides, the CDR3 is TGCGCCAGCAGCCTCCTACCCGACAGAAAAGTGAGTTTGGTGAACACTGAAGCTTTCTTT. Translated: CASSLLPDRKVSLVNTEAFF.